This T cell receptor (beta chain) appears in the sequencing data of a study of graft-versus-host responses after intestinal transplantation (dated by TCRdb to 2020 to 2023). Regarding the study in general: Recipients received multivisceral, liver-intestinal, or isolated intestinal transplants. Every recipient was given anti-thymocyte globulin induction, followed by around three years of maintenance tacrolimus and steroids. After intestinal transplantation, graft-versus-host and host-versus-graft alloreactive T cell clones were followed in the graft, circulation and bone marrow using bulk TCR-beta CDR3 sequencing. To identify alloreactive clones, pre-transplant mixed lymphocyte reaction products were sequenced and compared with unstimulated pre-transplant donor and recipient T cells. The cohort enrolled 24 intestinal transplant recipients, one of whom was a retransplant, and a few patients without pretransplant specimens were excluded. Donor T cell macrochimerism was defined as a peak of at least 4% donor T cells among recipient peripheral blood mononuclear cells. Instead of going to the commercial service, samples from a few later patients were sequenced in-house on an Illumina MiSeq and processed with MiXCR. Paper-wide results and their limitations: The conclusions were limited by the relatively low number and heterogeneity of the intestinal transplant patients. Peak levels of circulating GvH clones were associated with declines in HvG clones early after transplant. In patients with donor T cell macrochimerism, the allografts had high GvH to HvG T cell clonal ratios. GvH clones were detected in recipient bone marrow, and some appeared earlier in ileal mucosa or blood, consistent with an intestinal mucosal origin.

Library prep was done by the immunoSEQ multiplex PCR assay. In most patients, genomic DNA was isolated using the Qiagen DNeasy Blood and Tissue Kit and sent frozen to Adaptive Biotechnologies for TCR sequencing. High-throughput TCR-beta CDR3 sequencing of genomic DNA from most patients was performed by Adaptive Biotechnologies. The authors processed their data as follows. Adaptive's ImmunoSEQ software was the source of the TCR sequencing data for about 17 patients, while a few other patients were processed with MiXCR and VDJtools. To correct CD4 versus CD8 sorting errors, sequences present in both subsets at a frequency ratio below 5:1 were removed. Because the origin of CDR3 nucleotide sequences shared between donor and recipient could not be assigned, those sequences were removed. To count as alloreactive, a clone needed at least 2-fold expansion over unstimulated cells and a minimum CFSE-low frequency of 0.002% (template counts) or 0.001% (read counts). Mappable clones were those detected in sequenced pre-transplant spleen, lymph node, or MLR CFSE-low populations of the donor or recipient. The cumulative frequency of alloreactive clones was calculated as a percentage of all sequences, weighted by copy number. In its TCRdb copy, this immuneACCESS table keeps in-frame sequences only and misses some clones. Where compared with another copy, unresolved V genes explain less than half of these, and the others have no known cause. Clone size and V and J calls were adopted from that table, with D and trimming inferred from the DNA. The sample records around 93,000 clones, approximately 90% of which are singletons. The top ten clones comprise around 5.8% of the sample.

The label giving this sample's time point can be read as: cells obtained before transplantation from donor or recipient. CD3+CD4+ and CD3+CD8+ populations were FACS-sorted from unstimulated pre-transplant donor and recipient cells taken from spleen or lymph nodes. The CDR3 starts with the cysteine, ends with the phenylalanine, and has 15 residues. Only the CDR3 DNA is retained, 45 bases long and in frame from the first base. V loses 3 bases, J loses 7 bases, and the germline ends lie 18 bases apart. The germline V gene specifies MGHRA as CDR1 and YSYEKL as CDR2. Concerning this clone itself: Its antigen target is currently unknown. Base qualities are missing; no much larger clone stands one base away.

The chain was built from TRBV4-1 and TRBJ2-5; the D gene could be either TRBD1 or TRBD2, each agreeing at 7 bases. This specimen consisted of unstimulated CD8+ T cells sorted from spleen or lymph node cells, obtained before intestinal transplant. The clonotype comes from a human donor who received an intestinal transplant. The CDR3 loop reads CASSHPSTGEGTQYF. The nucleotide sequence reads TGCGCCAGCAGCCATCCGTCCACAGGGGAGGGGACCCAGTACTTC.